This note documents a single T cell receptor (beta chain) sequence. The antigen is undetermined. V was trimmed by 5 bases and J by 1 base, leaving 11 bases between them. Looked up from germline, CDR1 is SNHLY and CDR2 is FYNNEI. The CDR3 contains 14 residues. These data originate in a study of OX40 agonist ivuxolimab in advanced cancers. The wider study: Earlier anti-PD-1, anti-PD-L1 or anti-CTLA-4 therapy was permitted; less than 50% had received some.

General study findings and limits: At 0.1 to 3.0 mg/kg and by week 6, clonal expansion occurred in CD4+ and CD8+ blood T cells. Also showing low normalized T-cell clonal expansion were some of the nonresponders.

TCRdb's copy holds only in-frame clones and misses some; the assay was immunoSEQ multiplex PCR. This sample yields tens of thousands of clones, of which approximately 89% are seen a single time; more than 0.85% belongs to the top ten. The receptor was derived from an adult with an advanced solid tumor such as melanoma, head and neck, liver or kidney cancer. The rearrangement links TRBV2 to TRBJ2-5; D is possibly TRBD1 or TRBD2 (5 bases each). The sample consisted of CD4+ or CD8+ T cells sorted from blood, taken in a trial of the OX40 agonist ivuxolimab. CDR3 region: CASSPGRTQETQYF. In DNA form, the CDR3 reads TGTGCCAGCAGTCCGGGACGGACCCAAGAGACCCAGTACTTC.